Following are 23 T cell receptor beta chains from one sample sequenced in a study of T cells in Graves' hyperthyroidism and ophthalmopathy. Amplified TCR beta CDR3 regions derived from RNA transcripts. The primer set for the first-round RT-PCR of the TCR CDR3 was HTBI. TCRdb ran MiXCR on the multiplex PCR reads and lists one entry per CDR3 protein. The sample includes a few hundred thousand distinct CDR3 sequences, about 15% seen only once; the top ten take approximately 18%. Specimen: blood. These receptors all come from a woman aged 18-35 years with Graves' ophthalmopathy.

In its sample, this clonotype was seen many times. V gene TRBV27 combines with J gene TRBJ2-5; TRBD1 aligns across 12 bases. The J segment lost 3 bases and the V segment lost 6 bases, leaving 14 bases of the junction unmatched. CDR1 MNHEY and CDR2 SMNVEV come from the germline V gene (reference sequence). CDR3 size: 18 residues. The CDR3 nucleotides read TGTGCCAGCAGCCCCACAGTGCCGGGACAGGGGGCTAAAGAGACCCAGTACTTC. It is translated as CASSPTVPGQGAKETQYF.

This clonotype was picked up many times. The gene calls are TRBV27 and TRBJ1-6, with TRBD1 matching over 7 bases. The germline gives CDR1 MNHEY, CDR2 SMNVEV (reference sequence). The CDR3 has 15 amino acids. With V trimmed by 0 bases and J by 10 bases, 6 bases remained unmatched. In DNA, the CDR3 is TGTGCCAGCAGTTTATCGTTACAGGGGAGCTCACCCCTCCACTTT. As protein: CASSLSLQGSSPLHF.

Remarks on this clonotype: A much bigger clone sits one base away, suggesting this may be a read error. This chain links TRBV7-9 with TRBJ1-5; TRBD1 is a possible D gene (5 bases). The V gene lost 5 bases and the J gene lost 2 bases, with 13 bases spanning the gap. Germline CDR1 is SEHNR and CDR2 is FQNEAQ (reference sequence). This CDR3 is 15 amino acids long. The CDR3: CASSPSDTGNQPQHF. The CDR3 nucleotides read TGTGCCAGCAGCCCCTCGGACACGGGCAATCAGCCCCAGCATTTT.

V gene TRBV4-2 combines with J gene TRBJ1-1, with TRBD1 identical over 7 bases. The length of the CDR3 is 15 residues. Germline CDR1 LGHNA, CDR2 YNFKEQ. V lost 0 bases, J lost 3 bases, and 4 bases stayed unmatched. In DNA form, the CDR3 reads TGTGCCAGCAGCCAAGATTCAGGGGGGGACACTGAAGCTTTCTTT. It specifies CASSQDSGGDTEAFF.

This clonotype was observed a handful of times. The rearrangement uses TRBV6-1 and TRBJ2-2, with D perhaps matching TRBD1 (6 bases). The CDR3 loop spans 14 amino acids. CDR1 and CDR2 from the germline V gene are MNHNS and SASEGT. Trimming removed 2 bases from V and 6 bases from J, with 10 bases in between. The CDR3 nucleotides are TGTGCCAGCAGTGAATTACAGGGATCCGGGGAGCTGTTTTTT. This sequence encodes CASSELQGSGELFF.

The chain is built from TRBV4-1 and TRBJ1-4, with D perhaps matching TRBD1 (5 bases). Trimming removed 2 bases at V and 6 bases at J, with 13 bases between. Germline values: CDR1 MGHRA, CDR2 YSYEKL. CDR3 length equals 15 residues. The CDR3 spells CASSQQGSGDEKLFF. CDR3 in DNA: TGCGCCAGCAGCCAACAGGGTTCGGGAGATGAAAAACTGTTTTTT.

The CDR3 region has the DNA TGTGCCAGCAGCCTTATCCGACAGGGGGCCTTCGAGCAGTACTTC. It encodes CASSLIRQGAFEQYF. The chain joins TRBV28 to TRBJ2-7; TRBD1 matches at 10 bases. CDR3 length: 15 amino acids. CDR1 is MDHEN and CDR2 is SYDVKM in the germline V gene. With V trimmed by 6 bases and J by 6 bases, 11 bases remained unmatched. The whole variable domain, remainder taken from reference TRBV28 and TRBJ2-7, is DVKVTQSSRYLVKRTGEKVFLECVQDMDHENMFWYRQDPGLGLRLIYFSYDVKMKEKGDIPEGYSVSREKKERFSLILESASTNQTSMYLCASSLIRQGAFEQYFGPGTRLTVT.

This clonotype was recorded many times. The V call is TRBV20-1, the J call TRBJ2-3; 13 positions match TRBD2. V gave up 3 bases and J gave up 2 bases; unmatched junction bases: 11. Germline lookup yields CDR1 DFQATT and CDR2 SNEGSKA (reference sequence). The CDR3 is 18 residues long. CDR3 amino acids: CSARGPGLAGFFTDTQYF. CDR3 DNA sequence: TGCAGTGCTAGGGGACCGGGACTAGCGGGGTTCTTCACAGATACGCAGTATTTT.

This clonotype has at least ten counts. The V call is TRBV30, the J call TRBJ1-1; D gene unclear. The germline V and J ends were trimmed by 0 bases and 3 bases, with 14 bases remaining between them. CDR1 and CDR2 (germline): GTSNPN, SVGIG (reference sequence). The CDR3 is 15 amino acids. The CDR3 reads CAWSVGGPADTEAFF. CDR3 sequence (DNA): TGTGCCTGGAGTGTAGGTGGACCGGCGGACACTGAAGCTTTCTTT.

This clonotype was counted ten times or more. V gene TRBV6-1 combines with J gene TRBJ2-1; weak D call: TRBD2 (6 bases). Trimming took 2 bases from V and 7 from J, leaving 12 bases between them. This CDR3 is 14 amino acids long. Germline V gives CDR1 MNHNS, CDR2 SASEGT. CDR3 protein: CASSEWGTRNEQFF. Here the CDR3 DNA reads TGTGCCAGCAGTGAATGGGGGACTCGAAATGAGCAGTTCTTC.

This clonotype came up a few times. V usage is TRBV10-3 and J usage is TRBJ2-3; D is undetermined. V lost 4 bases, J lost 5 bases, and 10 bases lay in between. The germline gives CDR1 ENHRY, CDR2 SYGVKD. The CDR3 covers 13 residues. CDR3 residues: CAISAAREDTQYF. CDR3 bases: TGTGCCATCAGTGCCGCTAGAGAAGATACGCAGTATTTT.

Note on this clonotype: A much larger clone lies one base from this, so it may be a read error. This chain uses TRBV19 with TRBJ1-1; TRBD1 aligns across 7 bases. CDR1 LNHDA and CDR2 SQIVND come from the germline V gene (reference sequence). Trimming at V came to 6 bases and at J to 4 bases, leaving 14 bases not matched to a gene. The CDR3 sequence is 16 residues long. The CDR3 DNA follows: TGTGCCAGTAGCTTGACAGGGAGTTTTTCTTGCACTGAAGCTTTCTTT. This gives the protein CASSLTGSFSCTEAFF.

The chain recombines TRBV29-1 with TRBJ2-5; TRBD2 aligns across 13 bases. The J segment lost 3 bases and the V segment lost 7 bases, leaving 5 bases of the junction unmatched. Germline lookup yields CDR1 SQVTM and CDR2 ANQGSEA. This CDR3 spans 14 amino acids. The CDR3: CSGVGLAGEETQYF. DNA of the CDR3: TGCAGCGGGGTAGGACTAGCGGGAGAAGAGACCCAGTACTTC.

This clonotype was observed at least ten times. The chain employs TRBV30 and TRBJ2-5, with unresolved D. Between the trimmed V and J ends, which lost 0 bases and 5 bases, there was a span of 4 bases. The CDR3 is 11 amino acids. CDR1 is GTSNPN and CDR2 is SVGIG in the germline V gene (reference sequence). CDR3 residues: CAWSVAETQYF. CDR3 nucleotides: TGTGCCTGGAGTGTAGCCGAGACCCAGTACTTC.

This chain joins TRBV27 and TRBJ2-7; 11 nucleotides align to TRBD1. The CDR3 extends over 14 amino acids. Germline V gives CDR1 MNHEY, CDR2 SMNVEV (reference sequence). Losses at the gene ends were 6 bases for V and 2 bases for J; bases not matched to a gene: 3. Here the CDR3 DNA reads TGTGCCAGCAGCACGGGACAGGGGGCCTACGAGCAGTACTTC. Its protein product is CASSTGQGAYEQYF.

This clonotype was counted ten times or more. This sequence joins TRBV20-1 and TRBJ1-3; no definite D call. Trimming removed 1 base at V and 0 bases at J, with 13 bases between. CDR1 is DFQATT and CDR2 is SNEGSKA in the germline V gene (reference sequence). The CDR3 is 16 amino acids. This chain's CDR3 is CSARVPVRPSGNTIYF. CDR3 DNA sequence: TGCAGTGCTAGAGTCCCAGTACGGCCCTCTGGAAACACCATATATTTT.

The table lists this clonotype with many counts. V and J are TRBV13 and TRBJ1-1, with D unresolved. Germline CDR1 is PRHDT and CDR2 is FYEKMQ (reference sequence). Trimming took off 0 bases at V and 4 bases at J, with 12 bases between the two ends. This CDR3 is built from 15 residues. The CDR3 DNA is TGTGCCAGCAGCTTAGGCGACGAGGGTTTCACTGAAGCTTTCTTT. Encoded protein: CASSLGDEGFTEAFF.

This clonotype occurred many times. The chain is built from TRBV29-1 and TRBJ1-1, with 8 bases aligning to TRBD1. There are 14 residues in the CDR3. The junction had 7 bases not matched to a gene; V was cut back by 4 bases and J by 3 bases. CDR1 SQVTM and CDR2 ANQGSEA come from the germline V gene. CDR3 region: CSVVRGTGDTEAFF. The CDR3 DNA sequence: TGCAGCGTTGTTCGAGGGACAGGCGACACTGAAGCTTTCTTT.

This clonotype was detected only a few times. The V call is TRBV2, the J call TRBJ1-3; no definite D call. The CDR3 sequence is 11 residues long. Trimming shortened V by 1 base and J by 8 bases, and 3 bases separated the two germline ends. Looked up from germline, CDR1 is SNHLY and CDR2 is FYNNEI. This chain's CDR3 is CASSEEHTIYF. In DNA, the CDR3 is TGTGCCAGCAGTGAAGAACACACCATATATTTT.

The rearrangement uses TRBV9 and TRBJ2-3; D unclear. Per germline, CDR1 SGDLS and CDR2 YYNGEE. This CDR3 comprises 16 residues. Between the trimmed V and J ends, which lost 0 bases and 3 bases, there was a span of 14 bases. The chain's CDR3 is CASSVDPGLGTDTQYF. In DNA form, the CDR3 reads TGTGCCAGCAGCGTAGACCCCGGGCTAGGTACAGATACGCAGTATTTT.

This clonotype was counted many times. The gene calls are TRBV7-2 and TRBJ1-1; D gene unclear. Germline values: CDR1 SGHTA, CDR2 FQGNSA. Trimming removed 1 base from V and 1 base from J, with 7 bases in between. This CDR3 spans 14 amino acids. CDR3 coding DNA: TGTGCCAGCAGCTTAGGACGTTCGAACACTGAAGCTTTCTTT. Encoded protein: CASSLGRSNTEAFF.

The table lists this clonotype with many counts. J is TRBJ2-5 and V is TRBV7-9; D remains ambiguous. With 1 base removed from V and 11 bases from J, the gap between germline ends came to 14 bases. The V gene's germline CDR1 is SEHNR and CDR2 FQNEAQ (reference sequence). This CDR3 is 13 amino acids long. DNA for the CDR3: TGTGCCAGCAGCTTAGAAGAAGGTCTGGGACAGTACTTC. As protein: CASSLEEGLGQYF.

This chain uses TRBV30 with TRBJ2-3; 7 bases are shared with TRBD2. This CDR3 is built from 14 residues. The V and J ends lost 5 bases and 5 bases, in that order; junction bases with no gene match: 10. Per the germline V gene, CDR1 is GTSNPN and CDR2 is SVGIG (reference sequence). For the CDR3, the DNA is TGTGCCTGGGTACCGGCGGGGGTTGTAGATACGCAGTATTTT. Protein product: CAWVPAGVVDTQYF.